These 21 T cell receptor beta chains came from one sample sequenced in a study of T cell responses to AZD1222 COVID-19 vaccine. Using immunoSEQ multiplex PCR, the repertoire was profiled, and TCRdb retains in-frame clones only, with some absent. The sample records 150,000 to 200,000 clones, about 86% being singletons. The material was peripheral blood, obtained 28 days after the second AZD1222 dose. The receptors here all came from an adult who received the AZD1222 COVID-19 vaccine.

The rearrangement joins TRBV19 to TRBJ1-6, with 7 bases matching TRBD1. The CDR3 covers 14 residues. The germline CDR1 and CDR2 sequences are LNHDA and SQIVND (reference sequence). V lost 5 bases to trimming and J lost 7 bases; unmatched junction nucleotides: 5. The CDR3 DNA sequence: TGTGCCAGTAGTTCGGGACAGAGAAATTCACCCCTCCACTTT. This translates into CASSSGQRNSPLHF.

CDR3 protein: CASSYSGQGAYNEQFF. CDR3 DNA: TGTGCCAGCAGTTACTCGGGACAGGGGGCCTACAATGAGCAGTTCTTC. The rearrangement uses TRBV6-2 or TRBV6-3 and TRBJ2-1; 11 nucleotides agree with TRBD1. The germline V gene has CDR1 MNHEY and CDR2 SVGEGT. This CDR3 is built from 16 residues. After removal of 0 bases from V and 2 bases from J, the junction contained 0 bases not matched to a gene.

V usage is TRBV24-1 and J usage is TRBJ2-1; D ambiguous. From germline, CDR1 is KGHDR and CDR2 SFDVKD. The CDR3 covers 14 residues. Trimming removed 7 bases at V and 9 bases at J, with 18 bases between. The chain's CDR3 is CATRDARPGGEQFF. The CDR3 bases are TGTGCCACCAGGGACGCGCGGCCCGGCGGTGAGCAGTTCTTC.

J is TRBJ1-1 and V is TRBV18, with a tentative D call TRBD1 (5 bases). CDR1 KGHSH and CDR2 LQKENI come from the germline V gene. Trimming shortened V by 1 base and J by 3 bases, and 12 bases separated the two germline ends. This CDR3 region has 15 residues. The DNA for the CDR3 is TGTGCCAGCTCACCACTTGCGGGAGGGGACACTGAAGCTTTCTTT. It codes for CASSPLAGGDTEAFF.

V is TRBV19 and J is TRBJ2-3; D may be TRBD1 (6 bases). The CDR3 is 13 amino acids. Trimming stripped 8 bases from V and 1 base from J, with 10 bases between. CDR1 LNHDA and CDR2 SQIVND come from the germline V gene (reference sequence). This CDR3 reads CASLNRGTDTQYF. In DNA form, the CDR3 reads TGTGCCAGTTTAAACAGGGGCACAGATACGCAGTATTTT.

This chain connects TRBV4-1 to TRBJ1-3; TRBD1 matches 7 bases. With V trimmed by 5 bases and J by 0 bases, 4 bases remained unmatched. The CDR3 loop spans 15 amino acids. Looked up from germline, CDR1 is MGHRA and CDR2 is YSYEKL. The CDR3 protein is CASSWGQFSGNTIYF. The CDR3 DNA reads TGCGCCAGCAGCTGGGGACAGTTCTCTGGAAACACCATATATTTT.

This chain links TRBV23-1 with TRBJ2-6, with D possibly matching TRBD1 (6 bases). TRBV23-1 is marked as an open reading frame, function uncertain. V was trimmed by 4 bases and J by 0 bases, leaving 13 bases between them. The CDR3 sequence is 17 residues long. Here the CDR3 DNA reads TGCGCCAGCAGTCGGGGCCAGGGGAACTCTGGGGCCAACGTCCTGACTTTC. Translated, it gives CASSRGQGNSGANVLTF.

This sequence joins TRBV10-3 and TRBJ1-4; D perhaps matches TRBD1 (6 bases). The germline V gene has CDR1 ENHRY and CDR2 SYGVKD. The CDR3 contains 15 residues. The germline V and J ends were trimmed by 0 bases and 4 bases, with 9 bases remaining between them. The CDR3 DNA reads as TGTGCCATCAGTGAGTCGGCAGGGGTTAATGAAAAACTGTTTTTT. Its protein is CAISESAGVNEKLFF.

The chain joins TRBV19 to TRBJ1-2; tentatively, D is TRBD1 (5 bases). The germline V and J ends were trimmed by 6 bases and 4 bases, with 18 bases remaining between them. This CDR3 region has 15 residues. CDR1 and CDR2 from the germline V gene are LNHDA and SQIVND (reference sequence). The CDR3 DNA follows: TGTGCCAGTAGCGATCCGGGGAAGGGGTTCTATGGCTACACCTTC. It yields the protein CASSDPGKGFYGYTF.

This clone was seen only once. The chain is built from TRBV6-5 and TRBJ2-7, with TRBD1 matching 9 bases. Trimming took 6 bases from V and 2 from J; bases not matched to a gene: 8. The CDR3 has 15 amino acids. Germline V gives CDR1 MNHEY, CDR2 SVGAGI. For the CDR3, the DNA is TGTGCCAGCAGATCGCCGGGACAGGGAACCTACGAGCAGTACTTC. It yields the protein CASRSPGQGTYEQYF.

Written as DNA, the CDR3 is TGTGCCAGCAGTGAGTCAGGGGACGGTTCACCCCTCCACTTT. Translation: CASSESGDGSPLHF. The rearrangement uses TRBV6-1 and TRBJ1-6; D may be TRBD1 (6 bases). V was trimmed by 3 bases and J by 9 bases, leaving 12 bases between them. This CDR3 region has 14 residues. Germline-derived CDR1 and CDR2 are MNHNS and SASEGT.

This clone has a single count. The CDR3 here is CASFVLAGRNTEAFF. In DNA, the CDR3 is TGTGCCAGCTTCGTATTAGCGGGACGGAACACTGAAGCTTTCTTT. The chain uses TRBV11-2 and TRBJ1-1, with D perhaps TRBD1 (5 bases). Germline loops: CDR1 SGHAT, CDR2 FQNNGV. The CDR3 runs to 15 residues. Between the trimmed V and J ends, which lost 8 bases and 1 base, there was a span of 17 bases.

A single count supports this clone. The J gene is TRBJ1-4, the V gene TRBV7-9, with D unresolved. Per the germline V gene, CDR1 is SEHNR and CDR2 is FQNEAQ (reference sequence). Trimming left V 3 bases short and J 8 bases short, with 10 bases between. The CDR3 spans 13 residues. In nucleotides, the CDR3 is TGTGCCAGCAGCTTTTTATCCTCCGAAAAACTGTTTTTT. It codes for CASSFLSSEKLFF.

The V call is TRBV5-1, the J call TRBJ2-2, with D perhaps TRBD1 (5 bases). V lost 0 bases and J lost 6, with 6 bases in between. CDR3 size: 13 residues. The germline V gene has CDR1 SGHRS and CDR2 YFSETQ. The CDR3 region is CASSLEGSGELFF. For the CDR3, the DNA is TGCGCCAGCAGCTTGGAGGGGTCCGGGGAGCTGTTTTTT.

This sequence joins TRBV19 and TRBJ2-3, with D perhaps matching TRBD1 (5 bases). CDR3 size: 14 residues. The V gene lost 5 bases and the J gene lost 5 bases, with 14 bases spanning the gap. Germline CDR1 reads LNHDA; CDR2 reads SQIVND (reference sequence). The CDR3 region is CASSPGKGQDTQYF. DNA for the CDR3: TGTGCCAGTAGTCCCGGCAAGGGGCAAGATACGCAGTATTTT. The complete variable domain, with remaining parts taken from reference TRBV19 and TRBJ2-3, reads DGGITQSPKYLFRKEGQNVTLSCEQNLNHDAMYWYRQDPGQGLRLIYYSQIVNDFQKGDIAEGYSVSREKKESFPLTVTSAQKNPTAFYLCASSPGKGQDTQYFGPGTRLTVL.

V and J are TRBV12-5 and TRBJ1-1; D possibly corresponds to TRBD1 (6 bases). Trimming took 3 bases from V and 2 from J, leaving 10 bases between them. This CDR3 contains 14 residues. CDR1 is LGHNT and CDR2 is FRNRAP in the germline V gene. The CDR3 DNA reads as TGTGCTAGTGGTTTCCGGGACATTAACACTGAAGCTTTCTTT. Amino acid sequence: CASGFRDINTEAFF.

The genes are TRBV28 and TRBJ1-3; D not resolved. The CDR3 extends over 15 amino acids. V lost 6 bases and J 1 base, leaving 13 bases between the germline ends. From germline, CDR1 is MDHEN and CDR2 SYDVKM. CDR3 in amino acids: CASSPGQLSGNTIYF. For the CDR3, the DNA is TGTGCCAGCAGCCCTGGCCAGCTATCTGGAAACACCATATATTTT.

The CDR3 sequence: CASSQSWGTDYGYTF. As DNA, the CDR3 is TGCGCCAGCAGTCAATCATGGGGGACGGACTATGGCTACACCTTC. The chain joins TRBV23-1 to TRBJ1-2, with D possibly TRBD1 on 5 matching bases. TRBV23-1 is flagged as an ORF with uncertain function. The CDR3 runs to 15 residues. V lost 0 bases, J lost 3 bases, and 11 bases lay in between.

The chain uses TRBV19 and TRBJ1-5, with 7 bases aligning to TRBD1. From germline, CDR1 is LNHDA and CDR2 SQIVND (reference sequence). The CDR3 runs 14 residues. With 4 bases clipped from V and 3 bases from J, the junction kept 3 bases outside the gene matches. CDR3 residues: CASSRQGVNQPQHF. As DNA, the CDR3 is TGTGCCAGTAGTAGGCAGGGGGTCAATCAGCCCCAGCATTTT.

This sequence joins TRBV2 and TRBJ2-2; TRBD2 agrees at 8 bases. CDR3 size: 15 residues. Germline CDR1 reads SNHLY; CDR2 reads FYNNEI. V lost 4 bases and J lost 4; bases outside the gene matches: 5. The CDR3 nucleotides read TGTGCCAGCAGTGTAGCGGGGTCGGGCACCGGGGAGCTGTTTTTT. This gives the protein CASSVAGSGTGELFF.

This sequence joins TRBV9 and TRBJ1-1; the match to TRBD1 covers 7 bases. The V segment lost 0 bases and the J segment 4 bases; nucleotides outside the gene matches: 6. CDR3 length equals 15 residues. Germline CDR1 SGDLS, CDR2 YYNGEE. The CDR3 coding sequence is TGTGCCAGCAGCGTAGGATTAGCAGGGGGCACTGAAGCTTTCTTT. It translates to CASSVGLAGGTEAFF.